The sequence of this T cell receptor beta chain was determined in a study of T cell changes during pregnancy in multiple sclerosis. The protocol was immunoSEQ multiplex PCR, while the TCRdb copy is restricted to in-frame clones and leaves out a portion. The table lists roughly 50,000 clones, approximately 92% of them singletons. The germline CDR1 and CDR2 sequences are SGHTA and FQGNSA. CDR3 size: 12 residues. Trimming cost V 5 bases and J 8 bases, with 10 bases left between them. This material consisted of CD4+ T cells from peripheral blood mononuclear cells, taken in the third trimester of pregnancy. The TCR comes from a female donor with multiple sclerosis, enrolled in a pregnancy study. This rearrangement joins TRBV7-2 to TRBJ2-1, with TRBD2 as a possible D gene (5 bases). The CDR3 DNA is TGTGCCAGCAGCCGTTCGGGGTATGAGCAGTTCTTC. Its protein product is CASSRSGYEQFF. Combining the CDR3 with reference TRBV7-2 and TRBJ2-1 gives the whole variable domain GAGVSQSPSNKVTEKGKDVELRCDPISGHTALYWYRQSLGQGLEFLIYFQGNSAPDKSGLPSDRFSAERTGGSVSTLTIQRTQQEDSAVYLCASSRSGYEQFFGPGTRLTVL.